A single T cell receptor (beta chain) is shown here with its context. It has no known antigen specificity. No base-level quality is on record; no much larger clone is a single base apart. The record originates from a study of shared clonotypes between healthy human individuals (dated by TCRdb to between 2020 and 2021). Broadly, across the study: The cohort included a few men and a couple of women between 18 and 49 years of age. For each donor, CD4 naive and CD4 memory were each given three plates, CD8 naive was given two plates, and CD8 memory was given one plate. The study deeply sequenced blood TCR repertoires of roughly five healthy adults to estimate repertoire size and the extent of clonotype sharing between individuals. Different laboratories and diverse techniques were used to prepare libraries and sequence TCR repertoires, to increase sequencing depth and limit assay-specific biases. Each donor's leukapheresis produced roughly between roughly 0.85 and 9.5 billion PBMCs. Here is what the overall study found, with its caveats: Based on pairwise subsampling, the degree of clonotype sharing among donors was expected to be affected by sequencing depth. The small number of donors limited the genetic and exposure-history diversity represented. Naive subsets generally had larger estimated clonotype richness than memory subsets. Sampling was restricted to blood, and TCR repertoires in tissue are likely to differ from TCR repertoires in blood. Across a few donors, approximately 5% of naive CD4, roughly 3.5% of naive CD8, about 2% of memory CD4, and about 0.44% of memory CD8 clonotypes were shared. Even with the large sequencing depth, rarefaction of the sorted-subset datasets indicated that sequencing was incomplete. Compared with non-shared clonotypes, the clonotypes found in all four sorted-subset donors had higher generation probabilities.

Donors were healthy HIV-negative adults with no recently reported acute infections or vaccinations. All donors were Caucasian adults living in Nashville, Tennessee, USA. CD4+ T cells were enriched by magnetic negative selection, after which naive cells were positively selected on CD45RA and the negative fraction was taken as the memory subset. After blood collection by leukapheresis, PBMCs were isolated using Ficoll-Histopaque density gradient centrifugation and then cryopreserved in the vapor phase of liquid nitrogen. Purity and quantity of every magnetically sorted T cell population were checked by analytical flow cytometry. Genomic DNA was isolated from every sorted fraction and measured by UV absorbance on a Nanodrop 2000c. Using the deep immunoSEQ assay, multiplex PCR amplified TCR CDR3 regions from genomic DNA. For each cell subset, the extracted genomic DNA was distributed evenly across all wells of several immunoSEQ 96-well plates, and each plate served as one replicate. Each replicate PCR for sorted subsets received about 200 ng genomic DNA, equal to about 30,000 T cell genomes. The purified libraries were quantified using a Qubit 3.0 fluorometer, sized with a Bioanalyzer 2100, and then quantified again using the KAPA Library Quantification kit. A separate single-read 150-cycle Illumina NextSeq 550 flow cell was used to sequence each immunoSEQ 96-well plate. The original methods were these. Because the immunoSEQ output held only junctional sequences and lacked quality scores, the filtering could not match the filtering applied to full-length reads. To assign V/J genes and CDR3, sequences were annotated using PyIR, a Python wrapper for IgBLAST v1.9, with IMGT germline references. Any read was removed if the V/J assignment was weak (E-value above 1e-6), the CDR3 was missing, or the read contained stop codons, out-of-frame junctions, or ambiguous translated residues. V3J clonotypes were defined by identical inferred V gene, J gene, and CDR3 amino acid sequence. Percentage overlap between repertoires was calculated by dividing the number of shared unique clonotypes by the size of the smaller repertoire. RTK rarefaction, the Chao1 estimator, and Recon v2.1 estimates of unobserved clonotypes were used to assess repertoire richness. OLGA was used to compute generation probabilities for all TCRbeta clonotypes that the gDNA method yielded from a handful of donors. TCRdb retrieved this table from immuneACCESS and kept in-frame rearrangements only. Not all clones are present; in checked studies, unresolved V genes account for under half, and no reason is known for the remainder. V and J calls and clone size follow that table, whereas D and trimming were derived from the DNA. Across this sample there are approximately 640,000 clones, with roughly 70% seen only once. The ten most abundant clones make up roughly 1.8% of the sample.

V and J are truncated by 10 bases and 4 bases respectively, leaving an intervening sequence of 16 bases. Per the germline V gene (reference sequence), MNHEY is the CDR1 and SMNVEV is the CDR2. The CDR3 holds 13 amino acids from the cysteine to the phenylalanine. Of all the DNA, just the CDR3 is kept, 39 bases in frame from base 1. The rearranged segments are TRBV27 and TRBJ1-2; the D gene is unclear. This receptor was obtained from a woman between 25 and 40 years old in good health. Sequencing used memory CD4+ T cells sorted from blood. The cell subset or site tag for this specimen amounts to: CD45RA-negative fraction. The CDR3 region has the sequence CATNPGGGYGYTF. The nucleotides read TGTGCCACCAACCCTGGTGGCGGCTATGGCTACACCTTC.